The source of this T cell receptor beta chain is a study of T cell responses to AZD1222 COVID-19 vaccine. In the study overall: Pooled in the analysis were second doses at about 4 or about 12 weeks.

The CDR3 spans 16 residues. Study-wide findings and caveats: Along spike, vaccine-associated CD4 TCRs were found throughout, with dominance at 160-218 and 743-854. In all cases, repertoires were sampled only after the peak T cell response.

This clone was counted once. As yet, its antigen is unknown. The protocol was immunoSEQ multiplex PCR, while the TCRdb copy is restricted to in-frame clones and leaves out a portion. The repertoire consists of 150,000 to 200,000 clones, with more than 80% occurring once and the leading ten covering less than 3%. This clonotype was obtained from an adult in good health. The chain carries TRBV21-1 and TRBJ2-1; TRBD1, the table's D call, lacks a check against the DNA. TRBV21-1 is shown as a pseudogene. Specimen: peripheral blood, collected on day 0 of AZD1222 vaccination. The CDR3 DNA is TGTGCCAGCAGCATGTTCGGACAGGGGTTTTGCGATGAGCAGTTCTTC. It translates to CASSMFGQGFCDEQFF.